The sequence of this TCR beta chain was determined in a study of T cell responses to AZD1222 COVID-19 vaccine. After removal of 3 bases from V and 0 bases from J, the junction contained 1 base not matched to a gene. The CDR3 covers 15 residues. Germline assignment: CDR1 KGHSH and CDR2 LQKENI. Sequencing used immunoSEQ multiplex PCR; TCRdb keeps in-frame clones, though not all of them. Seen here are about 57,000 clones, roughly 85% observed once, and the top ten hold roughly a fifth. The TCR sequence derives from an adult in good health. This chain connects TRBV18 to TRBJ1-5; 8 bases match TRBD1. This material consisted of peripheral blood, taken on day 0 of AZD1222 vaccination. The CDR3 coding sequence is TGTGCCAGCTCACCCGGGACAGGTAGCAATCAGCCCCAGCATTTT. This encodes CASSPGTGSNQPQHF.